A selection of T cell receptor beta chains follows, all from one sample in a study of Ad26.COV2.S vaccination and SARS-CoV-2 variants. Profiled with immunoSEQ multiplex PCR; TCRdb holds only in-frame clones, not every one. The data hold fewer than 400,000 clones, with 70% to 90% observed a single time. Specimen: peripheral blood, collected in a trial of Ad26.COV2.S vaccine versus placebo. The receptor set was obtained from a person between 18 and 59 years old who received the Ad26.COV2.S COVID-19 vaccine or a placebo. The CDR3 runs from the conserved cysteine through the conserved F or W. D genes are given only for firm matches. Clone size is shown for a subset of rows, as once, few, many or a class of expanded clone.

D	size	V	length	J	CDR3	DNA
-	once	TRBV13	16	TRBJ2-7	CASSLAPGGSSYEQYF	TGTGCCAGCAGCTTAGCACCGGGGGGCAGCTCCTACGAGCAGTACTTC
-	-	TRBV27	13	TRBJ1-1	CASSTPFGTEAFF	TGTGCCAGCAGTACCCCGTTCGGCACTGAAGCTTTCTTT
TRBD1	-	TRBV5-1	15	TRBJ2-7	CASSPPRQGPYEQYF	TGCGCCAGCAGCCCGCCCCGACAGGGTCCCTACGAGCAGTACTTC
TRBD1	-	TRBV28	14	TRBJ1-1	CASRPGQGDTEAFF	TGTGCCAGCAGACCCGGACAGGGGGACACTGAAGCTTTCTTT
TRBD2	-	TRBV5-1	14	TRBJ2-3	CASSLTSGGDTQYF	TGCGCCAGCAGCTTGACTAGCGGGGGAGATACGCAGTATTTT
-	-	TRBV19	13	TRBJ2-2	CASSKQGRGELFF	TGTGCCAGTAGTAAACAGGGTCGCGGGGAGCTGTTTTTT
-	few	TRBV30	13	TRBJ2-2	CAWSVRVPGELFF	TGTGCCTGGAGTGTAAGGGTGCCCGGGGAGCTGTTTTTT
-	-	TRBV7-8	15	TRBJ1-4	CASSATVATNEKLFF	TGTGCCAGCAGTGCAACCGTGGCAACTAATGAAAAACTGTTTTTT
-	-	TRBV3-1/TRBV3-2	15	TRBJ1-1	CASSLEPTLNTEAFF	TGTGCCAGCAGCCTGGAACCGACACTTAACACTGAAGCTTTCTTT
-	-	TRBV5-1	15	TRBJ2-2	CASSFSLSGTGELFF	TGCGCCAGCAGCTTTAGTTTGTCAGGAACCGGGGAGCTGTTTTTT
TRBD1	-	TRBV28	15	TRBJ1-6	CASSLSRGYNSPLHF	TGTGCCAGCAGTTTGTCCAGGGGGTACAATTCACCCCTCCACTTT
-	few	TRBV6-1	18	TRBJ1-4	CASSGRQKFLTTNEKLFF	TGTGCCAGCAGTGGACGACAGAAATTCTTAACAACTAATGAAAAACTGTTTTTT
-	-	TRBV4-1	16	TRBJ2-1	CASSQDTGGDYNEQFF	TGCGCCAGCAGCCAAGATACGGGCGGGGACTACAATGAGCAGTTCTTC
-	-	TRBV27	17	TRBJ2-2	CASSFIHVVVGAGELFF	TGTGCCAGCAGCTTCATTCATGTAGTAGTAGGGGCCGGGGAGCTGTTTTTT
-	-	TRBV15	13	TRBJ2-3	CATSRDLINTQYF	TGTGCCACCAGCAGAGATCTGATAAACACGCAGTATTTT
-	few	TRBV24-1	13	TRBJ1-6	CATSEQGNSPLHF	TGTGCCACCAGTGAGCAGGGTAATTCACCCCTCCACTTT
-	-	TRBV9	15	TRBJ2-2	CASSASRGRPGELFF	TGTGCCAGCAGCGCCTCGCGGGGGCGCCCCGGGGAGCTGTTTTTT
-	-	TRBV28	14	TRBJ1-1	CASSLLGMNTEAFF	TGTGCCAGCAGTTTACTGGGTATGAACACTGAAGCTTTCTTT
TRBD1	-	TRBV10-3	14	TRBJ1-2	CAISDPGQGYGYTF	TGTGCCATCAGTGACCCTGGACAGGGCTATGGCTACACCTTC
TRBD2	-	TRBV4-2	17	TRBJ2-5	CASSPRKGTSGTETQYF	TGTGCCAGCAGCCCACGAAAGGGGACTAGTGGGACCGAGACCCAGTACTTC
-	-	TRBV12-3/TRBV12-4	12	TRBJ1-5	CASSQGNQPQHF	TGTGCCAGTTCACAGGGCAATCAGCCCCAGCATTTT
TRBD2	-	TRBV7-9	16	TRBJ2-1	CASSLRGALSYNEQFF	TGTGCCAGCAGCTTGCGGGGGGCGCTGAGTTACAATGAGCAGTTCTTC
-	-	TRBV7-9	16	TRBJ2-5	CASSSAGTSIVETQYF	TGTGCCAGCAGCTCCGCCGGGACTTCGATTGTCGAGACCCAGTACTTC
TRBD1	many	TRBV9	15	TRBJ1-5	CASSSGQGRDQPQHF	TGTGCCAGCAGCTCCGGACAGGGACGGGATCAGCCCCAGCATTTT
TRBD1	-	TRBV10-3	17	TRBJ2-4	CAISESHVGQGKNIQYF	TGTGCCATCAGTGAGTCACACGTTGGACAGGGTAAAAACATTCAGTACTTC
TRBD1	few	TRBV28	12	TRBJ1-2	CAHQGGNYGYTF	TGTGCCCACCAGGGGGGGAACTATGGCTACACCTTC
-	-	TRBV7-8	14	TRBJ2-1	CASSPRFSYNEQFF	TGTGCCAGCAGCCCCCGATTTTCCTACAATGAGCAGTTCTTC
TRBD1	-	TRBV5-1	13	TRBJ2-3	CASRDRGTDTQYF	TGCGCCAGCAGGGACAGGGGCACAGATACGCAGTATTTT
-	-	TRBV3-1/TRBV3-2	13	TRBJ1-1	CASSHGVNTEAFF	TGTGCCAGCAGCCACGGGGTGAACACTGAAGCTTTCTTT
-	once	TRBV29-1	14	TRBJ2-5	CSAETSSSQETQYF	TGCAGCGCCGAGACTAGTTCATCACAAGAGACCCAGTACTTC
-	-	TRBV3-1/TRBV3-2	15	TRBJ1-1	CASSQDVGSGTEAFF	TGTGCCAGCAGCCAAGATGTCGGGTCGGGGACTGAAGCTTTCTTT
-	-	TRBV7-9	15	TRBJ2-1	CASSLQAGTYNEQFF	TGTGCCAGCAGCCTACAAGCCGGAACCTACAATGAGCAGTTCTTC
TRBD1	many	TRBV12-3/TRBV12-4	13	TRBJ1-2	CASSLQGAGGYTF	TGTGCCAGCAGTTTACAGGGGGCCGGAGGCTACACCTTC
-	-	TRBV7-8	16	TRBJ1-2	CASSLASGGRAYGYTF	TGTGCCAGCAGCTTAGCGAGCGGGGGGCGCGCCTATGGCTACACCTTC
-	-	TRBV2	14	TRBJ2-7	CASSERDFPYEQYF	TGTGCCAGCAGTGAACGGGATTTCCCCTACGAGCAGTACTTC
-	once	TRBV29-1	14	TRBJ2-3	CSVDRDLSTDTQYF	TGCAGCGTCGACAGGGACTTGAGCACAGATACGCAGTATTTT
-	-	TRBV9	15	TRBJ2-5	CASSVGGARGETQYF	TGTGCCAGCAGCGTAGGAGGGGCGAGGGGAGAGACCCAGTACTTC
TRBD1	-	TRBV5-6	16	TRBJ1-3	CASSLRQGASGNTIYF	TGTGCCAGCAGCCTTAGACAGGGGGCGTCTGGAAACACCATATATTTT
-	once	TRBV27	15	TRBJ1-5	CASSLAPKGNQPQHF	TGTGCCAGCAGTTTGGCCCCAAAGGGCAATCAGCCCCAGCATTTT
TRBD2	-	TRBV11-3	17	TRBJ2-3	CASSSTGLAGWTDTQYF	TGTGCCAGCAGCTCGACCGGACTAGCGGGTTGGACAGATACGCAGTATTTT
TRBD1	-	TRBV7-9	14	TRBJ1-1	CASSLRQGHTEAFF	TGTGCCAGCAGCTTAAGACAGGGTCACACTGAAGCTTTCTTT
TRBD1	once	TRBV15	17	TRBJ1-1	CATSTRPLLTGGSEAFF	TGTGCCACCAGCACCCGACCCCTCCTGACAGGGGGCTCTGAAGCTTTCTTT
-	-	TRBV29-1	12	TRBJ2-3	CSVLGSTDTQYF	TGCAGCGTGTTGGGCAGCACAGATACGCAGTATTTT
-	-	TRBV7-8	17	TRBJ1-3	CASSSETGFYTGNTIYF	TGTGCCAGCAGCTCCGAGACAGGCTTCTATACTGGAAACACCATATATTTT
TRBD1	-	TRBV19	14	TRBJ2-2	CAGRKDRVTGELFF	TGTGCCGGGAGAAAGGACAGGGTCACCGGGGAGCTGTTTTTT